The clone carrying this T cell receptor beta chain was observed a few times. Its cognate antigen is unknown. These data are taken from a study of blood T cells in healthy people across ages. Study outcomes and limitations: PBMC samples, being unsorted, prevented any conclusive comparison of naive and antigen-experienced cells. More naive CD4+ cells and higher diversity marked long-lived donors relative to aged donors. The study lacked donor CMV status, which possibly confounded expanded clonotype changes.

For the second PCR, which ran for about 6 to 11 cycles, a sample-barcoded 5' primer and a J-beta primer mix were used. Samples each returned at least 2.5 million CDR3-containing paired-end reads. A single record per CDR3 protein comes from TCRdb applying MiXCR to the 5' RACE reads. The sample contains approximately 850,000 distinct CDR3 sequences, about 42% of which appear only once. The sequence derives from a man between 60 and 75 years old in good health. Sample: blood.

The CDR3 sequence is CASSIAGGDSYEQYF. In DNA, the CDR3 is TGTGCCAGCAGCATAGCGGGGGGCGACTCCTACGAGCAGTACTTC. V and J are TRBV12-3 or TRBV12-4 and TRBJ2-7; 10 bases match TRBD2. J lost 0 bases, V lost 6 bases, and 5 bases had no gene match. This CDR3 contains 15 residues.